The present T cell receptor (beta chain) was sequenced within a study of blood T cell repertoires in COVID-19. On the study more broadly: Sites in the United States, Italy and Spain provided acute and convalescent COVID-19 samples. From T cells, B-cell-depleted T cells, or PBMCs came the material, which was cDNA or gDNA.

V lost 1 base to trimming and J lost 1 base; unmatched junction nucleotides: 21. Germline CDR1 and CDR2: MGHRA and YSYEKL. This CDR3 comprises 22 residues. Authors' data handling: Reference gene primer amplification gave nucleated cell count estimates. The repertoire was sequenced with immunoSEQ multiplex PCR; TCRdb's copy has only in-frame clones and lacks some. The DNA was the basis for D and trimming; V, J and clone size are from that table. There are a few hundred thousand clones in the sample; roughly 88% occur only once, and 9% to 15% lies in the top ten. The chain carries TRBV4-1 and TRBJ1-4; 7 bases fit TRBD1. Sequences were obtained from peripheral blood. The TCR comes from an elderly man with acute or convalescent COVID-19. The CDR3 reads CASSQVRRPARQGEGTNEKLFF. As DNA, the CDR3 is TGCGCCAGCAGCCAAGTGAGGAGGCCCGCCCGACAGGGTGAGGGAACTAATGAAAAACTGTTTTTT.